These 12 T cell receptor beta chains were all obtained from the same sample, sequenced in a study of CD8 T cells in Susac syndrome. Reverse transcription of roughly 0.45 to 1 ug RNA was carried out with random hexamers. TCRdb analysed the immunoSEQ multiplex PCR reads with MiXCR anew, one entry per CDR3 protein. The sample has fewer than 85,000 distinct CDR3 sequences, approximately 94% seen once. The sequenced material came from CD8+ T cells from PBMCs. The receptor set was obtained from a human donor with multiple sclerosis.

This clonotype has a single count. The chain is built from TRBV29-1 and TRBJ2-7; 9 bases fit TRBD2. The CDR3 consists of 13 residues. Germline lookup yields CDR1 SQVTM and CDR2 ANQGSEA. The ends lost 6 bases at V and 1 base at J; junction bases unmatched: 4. The CDR3 sequence is CSVGLARSYEQYF. CDR3 DNA: TGCAGCGTCGGACTAGCGAGGTCCTACGAGCAGTACTTC.

The chain links TRBV6-5 to TRBJ2-7; D gene ambiguous. Germline CDR1 and CDR2: MNHEY and SVGAGI. The CDR3 sequence is 14 residues long. V dropped 0 bases and J dropped 3 bases, with 9 bases sitting between them. CDR3 bases: TGTGCCAGCAGTTACTCGGAGAGCGACTACGAGCAGTACTTC. It codes for CASSYSESDYEQYF.

V and J are TRBV29-1 and TRBJ2-2, with TRBD1 matching 7 bases. This CDR3 is built from 14 residues. Germline values: CDR1 SQVTM, CDR2 ANQGSEA. V was clipped by 5 bases and J by 3 bases; unmatched bases: 6. CDR3 loop: CSVPQGTYTGELFF. CDR3 in DNA: TGCAGCGTTCCACAGGGGACGTACACCGGGGAGCTGTTTTTT.

V is TRBV5-6 and J is TRBJ2-2; the D is unclear. Trimming cost V 7 bases and J 3 bases, with 7 bases left between them. This CDR3 is 12 amino acids long. The germline gives CDR1 SGHDT, CDR2 YYEEEE. CDR3 nucleotides: TGTGCCAGCCGGATGGACACCGGGGAGCTGTTTTTT. Translated, it gives CASRMDTGELFF.

The chain is built from TRBV27 and TRBJ2-7; 11 nucleotides match TRBD2. The V gene's germline CDR1 is MNHEY and CDR2 SMNVEV (reference sequence). This CDR3 has 15 amino acids. J lost 2 bases, V lost 2 bases, and 2 bases had no gene match. The CDR3 nucleotides are TGTGCCAGCAGTTTAGGGACTAGCGGCACCTACGAGCAGTACTTC. Its protein is CASSLGTSGTYEQYF.

In this sample, this clonotype turned up once. The chain recombines TRBV27 with TRBJ2-2; D is undetermined. Germline lookup yields CDR1 MNHEY and CDR2 SMNVEV (reference sequence). The CDR3 contains 15 residues. V lost 3 bases and J lost 7, with 15 bases in between. The CDR3 reads CASSLGSSLGGELFF. The CDR3 DNA sequence: TGTGCCAGCAGTTTGGGAAGCTCCCTGGGCGGGGAGCTGTTTTTT.

This clonotype appeared a single time. V is TRBV29-1 and J is TRBJ2-7; 7 nucleotides align to TRBD1. The length of the CDR3 is 11 residues. Trimming took 6 bases from V and 5 from J; bases not matched to a gene: 4. Germline CDR1 is SQVTM and CDR2 is ANQGSEA. As DNA, the CDR3 is TGCAGCGTGGTCGACAGGGACGAGCAGTACTTC. It encodes CSVVDRDEQYF.

V and J are TRBV4-2 and TRBJ2-1, with 8 bases fitting TRBD1. Germline loops: CDR1 LGHNA, CDR2 YNFKEQ. The CDR3 length is 16 residues. J was trimmed by 4 bases and V by 0 bases; bases with no gene match: 5. The CDR3 DNA reads as TGTGCCAGCAGCCAAGATCCTCAGGGGGCGTACAATGAGCAGTTCTTC. Its protein product is CASSQDPQGAYNEQFF.

The chain joins TRBV6-6 to TRBJ2-3, with D hard to call. The V gene's germline CDR1 is MNHNY and CDR2 SVGAGI (reference sequence). There are 14 residues in the CDR3. V lost 0 bases and J lost 6, with 10 bases in between. CDR3 DNA sequence: TGTGCCAGCAGTTACTCGGGTAGGGCGGATACGCAGTATTTT. Encoded protein: CASSYSGRADTQYF.

V and J are TRBV29-1 and TRBJ2-1, with D possibly TRBD2 on 6 matching bases. V shed 7 bases and J shed 4 bases, with 14 bases lying between them. The CDR3 loop spans 13 amino acids. CDR1 and CDR2 (germline): SQVTM, ANQGSEA. DNA for the CDR3: TGCAGCGCCGGGGACTCGAAATACAATGAGCAGTTCTTC. It translates to CSAGDSKYNEQFF.

The gene calls are TRBV29-1 and TRBJ2-7, with D unresolved. CDR1 is SQVTM, CDR2 ANQGSEA, per germline. The CDR3 is made up of 13 amino acids. V was cut by 6 bases and J by 0 bases, with 12 bases left in between. CDR3 protein: CSVDDASSYEQYF. The CDR3 nucleotides are TGCAGCGTCGATGACGCGAGCTCCTACGAGCAGTACTTC.

This clonotype appeared a few times. The chain couples TRBV11-2 to TRBJ2-7; D gene ambiguous. Germline V CDR1 and CDR2: SGHAT, FQNNGV. This CDR3 contains 15 residues. Trimming removed 0 bases at V and 0 bases at J, with 9 bases between. The CDR3 nucleotides read TGTGCCAGCAGCTTAGAGTTGCCGAGCTCCTACGAGCAGTACTTC. Translating gives CASSLELPSSYEQYF.